The 28 T cell receptor beta chains below were found in one sample sequenced in a study of cytomegalovirus exposure and HLA in healthy donors (dated by TCRdb to 2017 to 2019). The library was built by means of the immunoSEQ multiplex PCR assay. For the multiplex PCR, a mixture combining 60 forward primers for TCR Vbeta segments and 13 reverse primers for TCR Jbeta segments was used. TCRdb's version of the immuneACCESS table is confined to in-frame rearrangements and falls short of the full clone set. An unresolved V gene accounts for under half of the shortfall where checked; the remainder is of unknown origin. The sample yields 200,000 or so clones; 80% to 85% were counted once. The ten largest clones represent around 6% of the sample. Sequenced material: PBMCs. Every receptor here comes from a woman aged 45-65 years in good health and CMV-seropositive.

The count of this clone is one. The CDR3 is CAISESRGRDTGELFF. CDR3 nucleotides: TGTGCCATCAGTGAGTCCAGGGGGCGAGACACCGGGGAGCTGTTTTTT. V gene TRBV10-3 combines with J gene TRBJ2-2; 8 positions agree with TRBD1. J lost 3 bases, V lost 0 bases, and 3 bases had no gene match. This CDR3 comprises 16 residues. The V gene's germline CDR1 is ENHRY and CDR2 SYGVKD.

This clone has only a few counts. The DNA for the CDR3 is TGTGCCAGCAAGCCGGGGAGGACCTACGAGCAGTACTTC. This encodes CASKPGRTYEQYF. This chain links TRBV7-2 with TRBJ2-7, with D possibly matching TRBD2 (6 bases). The germline V and J ends were trimmed by 7 bases and 2 bases, with 12 bases remaining between them. CDR1 is SGHTA and CDR2 is FQGNSA in the germline V gene. This CDR3 is 13 amino acids long.

This chain links TRBV7-3 with TRBJ2-2; possibly TRBD1 for D (6 bases). The CDR3 has 15 amino acids. Germline V gene sequence: CDR1 SGHTA, CDR2 FQGTGA. Trimming took off 8 bases at V and 4 bases at J, with 17 bases between the two ends. The CDR3 bases are TGTGCCAGCTCCCGGAACAGGGCGGGCACCGGGGAGCTGTTTTTT. Translated: CASSRNRAGTGELFF.

The chain joins TRBV5-6 to TRBJ2-2, with 9 nucleotides matching TRBD2. Germline CDR1 is SGHDT and CDR2 is YYEEEE. V was clipped by 0 bases and J by 1 base; unmatched bases: 1. The CDR3 is 16 amino acids. The CDR3 protein is CASSLVSGRNTGELFF. CDR3 nucleotides: TGTGCCAGCAGCTTGGTTAGCGGGAGGAACACCGGGGAGCTGTTTTTT.

This clone was detected once. The V gene is TRBV5-1, the J gene TRBJ1-1; a possible D gene is TRBD1 (5 bases). Trimming cost V 3 bases and J 1 base, with 13 bases left between them. Germline CDR1 reads SGHRS; CDR2 reads YFSETQ. This CDR3 is 15 amino acids long. CDR3 region: CASSSHSGANTEAFF. The CDR3 DNA reads TGCGCCAGCAGCTCCCACTCTGGGGCGAACACTGAAGCTTTCTTT.

The V call is TRBV4-1, the J call TRBJ2-3; D gene ambiguous. The germline V and J ends were trimmed by 0 bases and 2 bases, with 15 bases remaining between them. Germline assignment: CDR1 MGHRA and CDR2 YSYEKL. This CDR3 has 17 residues. Here the CDR3 reads CASSQDSTASTTDTQYF. The CDR3 DNA sequence: TGCGCCAGCAGCCAAGATTCAACAGCCTCTACCACAGATACGCAGTATTTT.

The chain is built from TRBV5-1 and TRBJ1-2; 10 bases map to TRBD1. V shed 0 bases and J 4 bases; nucleotides not matched to a gene: 6. This CDR3 is 16 amino acids long. Germline V gene lookup returns CDR1 SGHRS and CDR2 YFSETQ. For the CDR3, the DNA is TGCGCCAGCAGCTTGGATGGACAGGGGGGGATCTATGGCTACACCTTC. Its translation: CASSLDGQGGIYGYTF.

The chain couples TRBV7-8 to TRBJ2-1; 10 positions match TRBD1. CDR3 size: 18 residues. J gave up 0 bases and V 4 bases, and 9 bases lay outside the gene matches. Germline assignment: CDR1 SGHVS and CDR2 FQNEAQ. CDR3 residues: CASSSTIRTGGSYNEQFF. For the CDR3, the DNA is TGTGCCAGCAGCTCGACTATCCGGACAGGGGGCTCCTACAATGAGCAGTTCTTC.

V usage is TRBV6-6 and J usage is TRBJ2-5; 9 bases are shared with TRBD1. Germline V gives CDR1 MNHNY, CDR2 SVGAGI (reference sequence). This CDR3 is built from 15 residues. Trimming took 4 bases from V and 3 from J; bases not matched to a gene: 6. The CDR3 sequence: CASSSTQGAKETQYF. The CDR3 nucleotides read TGTGCCAGCAGTTCCACACAGGGGGCGAAAGAGACCCAGTACTTC.

This chain connects TRBV18 to TRBJ2-7, with no clear D. This CDR3 is built from 11 residues. Germline assignment: CDR1 KGHSH and CDR2 LQKENI. V lost 6 bases and J 4 bases, leaving 7 bases between the germline ends. CDR3 sequence: CASSASYEQYF. CDR3 nucleotide sequence: TGTGCCAGCTCTGCTAGTTACGAGCAGTACTTC.

The chain joins TRBV27 to TRBJ2-7; no definite D call. This CDR3 region has 13 residues. V lost 2 bases, J lost 4 bases, and 9 bases lay in between. Germline V lookup: CDR1 MNHEY, CDR2 SMNVEV (reference sequence). The CDR3 bases are TGTGCCAGCAGTTTAGGGCCCCGTTACGAGCAGTACTTC. Amino acid sequence: CASSLGPRYEQYF.

V is TRBV23-1 and J is TRBJ1-5; 7 positions agree with TRBD1. TRBV23-1 is treated as an ORF (open reading frame) with a function not yet certain. The V segment lost 2 bases and the J segment 0 bases; nucleotides outside the gene matches: 7. This CDR3 spans 17 amino acids. The CDR3 nucleotides are TGCGCCAGCAGTCAACAGGACAGGACTTATAGCAATCAGCCCCAGCATTTT. Encoded protein: CASSQQDRTYSNQPQHF.

CDR3 protein: CASSQDRSPPEQYF. CDR3 in DNA: TGCGCCAGCAGCCAAGACAGGTCTCCTCCCGAGCAGTACTTC. The V and J genes are TRBV4-3 and TRBJ2-7; no clear D gene. The CDR3 is made up of 14 amino acids. CDR1 LGHNA and CDR2 YSLEER come from the germline V gene. V lost 0 bases and J 6 bases, leaving 12 bases between the germline ends.

The chain recombines TRBV6-9 with TRBJ2-7; no reliable D call. The CDR3 is 15 amino acids. V shed 7 bases and J shed 0 bases, with 16 bases lying between them. Germline V lookup: CDR1 MNHGY, CDR2 SVAAGI. Here the CDR3 reads CASIRWRLSSYEQYF. In DNA, the CDR3 is TGTGCCAGCATTCGGTGGCGGTTAAGCTCCTACGAGCAGTACTTC.

The rearrangement uses TRBV5-1 and TRBJ1-1; the match to TRBD1 covers 10 bases. Unmatched junction bases numbered 3, after V lost 4 bases and J lost 3 bases. CDR1 is SGHRS, CDR2 YFSETQ, per germline. The CDR3 covers 14 residues. For the CDR3, the DNA is TGCGCCAGCAGCCGGACAGGGGGGGACACTGAAGCTTTCTTT. Residues: CASSRTGGDTEAFF.

The chain uses TRBV6-1 and TRBJ2-7, with 9 bases identical to TRBD1. The CDR3 has 16 amino acids. V was clipped by 0 bases and J by 3 bases; unmatched bases: 6. Germline V gives CDR1 MNHNS, CDR2 SASEGT. In DNA form, the CDR3 reads TGTGCCAGCAGTGAAGCGCTCGGGACAGGGAGCTACGAGCAGTACTTC. This sequence encodes CASSEALGTGSYEQYF.

The V and J genes are TRBV27 and TRBJ1-1; the D is unclear. V lost 5 bases to trimming and J lost 3 bases, with 13 bases between them. The CDR3 is 14 amino acids. Germline lookup yields CDR1 MNHEY and CDR2 SMNVEV (reference sequence). The CDR3 protein is CASSKEGTHTEAFF. The CDR3 nucleotides are TGTGCCAGCAGTAAGGAGGGAACGCACACTGAAGCTTTCTTT.

V usage is TRBV27 and J usage is TRBJ2-5, with 9 bases that match TRBD2. Germline loops: CDR1 MNHEY, CDR2 SMNVEV (reference sequence). The CDR3 extends over 13 amino acids. V shed 2 bases and J 11 bases; nucleotides not matched to a gene: 6. The CDR3 here is CASSLAGGPVQYF. CDR3 bases: TGTGCCAGCAGTTTAGCGGGAGGGCCTGTGCAGTACTTC.

This chain's CDR3 is CASSLDRGYSYEQYF. Written as DNA, the CDR3 is TGTGCCAGCAGCCTAGACAGGGGCTATTCCTACGAGCAGTACTTC. The gene calls are TRBV7-2 and TRBJ2-7, with 8 bases matching TRBD1. From germline, CDR1 is SGHTA and CDR2 FQGNSA. Germline trimming cut 5 bases from V and 1 base from J; bases unmatched to any gene: 7. This CDR3 comprises 15 residues.

The CDR3 sequence: CASSVTGQTYNSPLHF. The CDR3 region has the DNA TGTGCCAGCAGTGTTACAGGGCAGACCTATAATTCACCCCTCCACTTT. The V and J genes are TRBV2 and TRBJ1-6; weak D call: TRBD1 (6 bases). Germline V gene lookup returns CDR1 SNHLY and CDR2 FYNNEI. The CDR3 is 16 amino acids. V was clipped by 4 bases and J by 2 bases, with 12 bases between them.

The chain employs TRBV15 and TRBJ2-5; 7 positions match TRBD1. V dropped 0 bases and J dropped 5; count of bases not matched to a gene: 9. The CDR3 totals 16 residues. Per the germline V gene, CDR1 is LNHNV and CDR2 is YYDKDF (reference sequence). The CDR3 spells CATSRDRPGGRETQYF. The CDR3 DNA reads TGTGCCACCAGCAGAGATCGGCCAGGGGGACGGGAGACCCAGTACTTC.

In its sample, this clone was seen once. The chain joins TRBV2 to TRBJ2-5, with TRBD1 matching 10 bases. Per the germline V gene, CDR1 is SNHLY and CDR2 is FYNNEI. The CDR3 is made up of 17 amino acids. With 6 bases clipped from V and 1 base from J, the junction kept 11 bases outside the gene matches. The CDR3 coding sequence is TGTGCCAGCAGAAATCTTGGGGGACAGGGGTTCCAAGAGACCCAGTACTTC. It yields the protein CASRNLGGQGFQETQYF.

The CDR3 DNA follows: TGCGCCAGCAGGGGGACTAGCACAGATACGCAGTATTTT. Translation gives CASRGTSTDTQYF. The chain has TRBV10-2 and TRBJ2-3; tentative D call: TRBD2 (6 bases). The CDR3 covers 13 residues. Germline CDR1 reads WSHSY; CDR2 reads SAAADI. V lost 6 bases, J lost 0 bases, and 7 bases lay in between.

A single count supports this clone. This rearrangement joins TRBV19 to TRBJ1-2; D remains ambiguous. The CDR3 extends over 11 amino acids. From germline, CDR1 is LNHDA and CDR2 SQIVND (reference sequence). Trimming cost V 3 bases and J 8 bases, with 7 bases left between them. CDR3 in amino acids: CASSINIGYTF. DNA of the CDR3: TGTGCCAGTAGTATTAACATAGGCTACACCTTC.

The gene calls are TRBV27 and TRBJ1-2, with 9 bases fitting TRBD1. Germline loops: CDR1 MNHEY, CDR2 SMNVEV (reference sequence). V lost 5 bases to trimming and J lost 2 bases; unmatched junction nucleotides: 6. CDR3 size: 15 residues. The CDR3 spells CASSRGTGWNYGYTF. In DNA, the CDR3 is TGTGCCAGCAGTCGGGGGACAGGGTGGAACTATGGCTACACCTTC.

The chain employs TRBV15 and TRBJ2-7, with TRBD1 matching 12 bases. The CDR3 has 15 residues. Germline CDR1 reads LNHNV; CDR2 reads YYDKDF (reference sequence). With 2 bases clipped from V and 5 bases from J, the junction kept 4 bases outside the gene matches. CDR3 DNA sequence: TGTGCCACCAGCAGACCCCGGGACAGGGGGCACGAGCAGTACTTC. Its protein product is CATSRPRDRGHEQYF.

The V call is TRBV28, the J call TRBJ2-3; 8 bases map to TRBD2. Germline V lookup: CDR1 MDHEN, CDR2 SYDVKM. This CDR3 region has 16 residues. The ends lost 5 bases at V and 6 bases at J; junction bases unmatched: 13. CDR3 in amino acids: CASSPSTSVDSDTQYF. The CDR3 DNA follows: TGTGCCAGCAGTCCATCGACTAGCGTAGACTCGGATACGCAGTATTTT.

V is TRBV7-9 and J is TRBJ1-2, with D hard to call. CDR1 is SEHNR and CDR2 is FQNEAQ in the germline V gene (reference sequence). CDR3 length equals 13 residues. The ends were cut back, 5 bases at V and 7 bases at J, with 14 bases in the middle. CDR3 in amino acids: CASSREATFGYTF. In nucleotides, the CDR3 is TGTGCCAGCAGCCGAGAGGCCACCTTTGGCTACACCTTC.